Detailed here is one TCR beta chain. Its antigen is currently unknown. Germline V CDR1 and CDR2: LNHDA, SQIVND (reference sequence). The CDR3 runs 13 residues. The ends were cut back, 3 bases at V and 3 bases at J, with 8 bases in the middle. This sample is drawn from a study of response to subunit inactivated influenza vaccine. The study's findings and limits: Authors suggested that a seasonal influenza vaccination recruits few new T cells each time.

TCRdb independently ran MiXCR on the RT-PCR reads; one entry per CDR3 protein. The table has hundreds of thousands of distinct CDR3 sequences, approximately 7.1% seen once. The TCR comes from a man aged 50 to 75 who received an inactivated influenza vaccine. This specimen was PBMCs from blood, taken roughly 24 months after vaccination. The chain joins TRBV19 to TRBJ1-1; TRBD1 is a possible D gene (5 bases). The CDR3 DNA is TGTGCCAGTAGTATTACGGGGGACACTGAAGCTTTCTTT. The encoded protein is CASSITGDTEAFF. Complete variable domain (other parts from reference TRBV19 and TRBJ1-1): DGGITQSPKYLFRKEGQNVTLSCEQNLNHDAMYWYRQDPGQGLRLIYYSQIVNDFQKGDIAEGYSVSREKKESFPLTVTSAQKNPTAFYLCASSITGDTEAFFGQGTRLTVV.